Presented here are 4 T cell receptor beta chains from one specimen sequenced in a study of T cells in Graves' hyperthyroidism and ophthalmopathy (dated by TCRdb to about 2019). The receptor library was made with multiplex PCR. The instrument given in TCRdb is Illumina HiSeq 2000. The TCR beta CDR3 regions were amplified from RNA transcripts. A first-round RT-PCR of the TCR CDR3 used the HTBI primer set with the Qiagen OneStep RT-PCR kit. TCRdb redid the processing of the public reads, applying fastp at Q25 and MiXCR, and retained in-frame beta chains. Rows matching on CDR3 protein sequence are summarized as one entry with the most common DNA and genes. Within this sample are about 420,000 distinct CDR3 sequences, with 15% to 18% of them counted one time only. Of the sample, approximately 7.5% is held by the ten largest clones. The sample taken for sequencing was blood. These receptors were obtained from a woman younger than 30 with Graves' hyperthyroidism.

This chain's CDR3 is CASSLTADSYEQYF. For the CDR3, the DNA is TGTGCCAGCAGCTTGACAGCTGATTCCTACGAGCAGTACTTC. V is TRBV7-2 and J is TRBJ2-7, with D possibly matching TRBD1 (5 bases). The CDR3 covers 14 residues. The V gene lost 3 bases and the J gene lost 1 base, with 10 bases spanning the gap. Germline V lookup: CDR1 SGHTA, CDR2 FQGNSA.

The table lists this clonotype with a few counts. The J gene is TRBJ2-6, the V gene TRBV30; D is unclear. CDR3 length: 19 residues. Trimming shortened V by 0 bases and J by 0 bases, and 18 bases separated the two germline ends. Germline V gene data show CDR1 as GTSNPN and CDR2 as SVGIG (reference sequence). CDR3 coding DNA: TGTGCCTGGAGTGTACCCGGGCCTGCCAAGTTCTCTGGGGCCAACGTCCTGACTTTC. The encoded protein is CAWSVPGPAKFSGANVLTF.

The chain uses TRBV3-1 and TRBJ1-2; D is uncertain. The CDR3 consists of 15 residues. Germline loops: CDR1 LGHDT, CDR2 YNNKEL (reference sequence). Deletions cut 0 bases from V and 8 bases from J, with 16 bases between. CDR3 sequence: CASSQDEPIMGGYTF. The CDR3 DNA follows: TGTGCCAGCAGCCAAGATGAACCCATTATGGGGGGCTACACCTTC. The variable domain in full, completed from reference TRBV3-1 and TRBJ1-2, reads DTAVSQTPKYLVTQMGNDKSIKCEQNLGHDTMYWYKQDSKKFLKIMFSYNNKELIINETVPNRFSPKSPDKAHLNLHINSLELGDSAVYFCASSQDEPIMGGYTFGSGTRLTVV.

The V call is TRBV4-2, the J call TRBJ2-7; tentatively, D is TRBD1 or TRBD2 (6 bases each). The CDR3 sequence is 14 residues long. Germline V gene sequence: CDR1 LGHNA, CDR2 YNFKEQ. V lost 4 bases and J lost 5, with 15 bases in between. The DNA for the CDR3 is TGTGCCAGCAGCCCTCGACAGGAGGGCCACGAGCAGTACTTC. Amino acids: CASSPRQEGHEQYF.